This T cell receptor beta chain was sequenced in a study of T cells in tuberculosis. Regarding this clone: No antigen is known for it.

The time point was: new active TB diagnosis, blood taken before or within 7 days of starting treatment. Generated by immunoSEQ multiplex PCR, the TCRdb table keeps only in-frame clones and is missing some. The sample includes tens of thousands of clones, around 90% seen only once; the top ten take roughly 6.4%. Broader study findings: Active tuberculosis patients had shorter CDR3-alpha; the beta difference was nonsignificant.

The CDR3 runs 17 residues. The V gene end was trimmed by 2 bases and the J gene end by 2 bases; junction bases not matched to a gene: 4. Per the germline V gene, CDR1 is MNHEY and CDR2 is SMNVEV (reference sequence). The gene calls are TRBV27 and TRBJ1-4; TRBD1 aligns across 11 bases. The origin of this receptor is an adult with tuberculosis. Some clones in this sample may be carry-over from other donors' samples. Sample: PBMCs, taken at tuberculosis diagnosis. The CDR3, as DNA: TGTGCCAGCAGTTTAAGGACAGGGGGCATCACTAATGAAAAACTGTTTTTT. Amino acid sequence: CASSLRTGGITNEKLFF.